The text below deals with one T cell receptor (beta chain). What it recognizes is unknown. Likely a read error: the CDR3 ends without its conserved phenylalanine or tryptophan. TCRdb fed the multiplex PCR reads into MiXCR, producing one record per CDR3 protein. The table lists 120,000 to 150,000 distinct CDR3 sequences, approximately 32% of them singletons. Axillary draining lymph nodes of breast cancer patients supplied the node samples. The sample comes from a study of breast tumors, draining lymph nodes, adjacent tissues. The study's findings and limits: Tumor TCR diversity was below lymph nodes but above nontumor tissue. Compared with basal-like, luminal-like tumors shared significantly more repertoire with nontumor tissue. That most tumor T cells come from lymph nodes remained unproven. The data were judged consistent with most tumor T cells coming from lymph node and expanding in tumor.

This CDR3 spans 11 amino acids. Germline V CDR1 and CDR2: DFQATT, SNEGSKA (reference sequence). Sequencing input: axillary lymph node tissue. This TCR came from a female donor with breast cancer. Some clones in this sample may be carry-over from other donors' samples. The chain recombines TRBV20-1 with TRBJ2-1; D could derive from TRBD1 or TRBD2 (5 bases each). The CDR3 loop is CGASWGNEQFL. CDR3 DNA sequence: TGCGGTGCTAGTTGGGGGAATGAGCAGTTCCTC.